The 23 T cell receptor beta chains listed next were all sequenced from one sample in a study of shared clonotypes between healthy human individuals. Method: immunoSEQ multiplex PCR; TCRdb's copy keeps in-frame clones and lacks some. The sample includes some 2,500,000 clones, over 85% of them seen just once. Specimen: naive CD4+ T cells from PBMCs. Specified subset: CD45RA+ positively selected. The source of these receptors is a man younger than 35 in good health. Some clones in this sample may be carry-over from other donors' samples.

The chain is built from TRBV28 and TRBJ2-5; no clear D. Gene TRBJ2-7 matches the end of the DNA better, so the J call may be wrong. The CDR3 is made up of 14 amino acids. Germline CDR1 is MDHEN and CDR2 is SYDVKM. In DNA, the CDR3 is TGTGCCAGCACTACCTATTCGTCAGGCGACGAGCAGTACTTC. As protein: CASTTYSSGDEQYF.

J is TRBJ1-4 and V is TRBV7-9, with D possibly being TRBD1 (5 bases). The CDR3 is 15 residues long. CDR1 and CDR2 from the germline V gene are SEHNR and FQNEAQ (reference sequence). Trimming cost V 5 bases and J 11 bases, with 21 bases left between them. CDR3 amino acids: CASSDTGAGYGKLFF. In DNA form, the CDR3 reads TGTGCCAGCAGCGACACCGGGGCCGGGTATGGGAAACTGTTTTTT.

The rearrangement links TRBV11-1 to TRBJ2-3, with D uncertain. The CDR3 is 15 amino acids. V lost 5 bases and J 3 bases, leaving 15 bases between the germline ends. Germline V lookup: CDR1 SGHAT, CDR2 FQDESV (reference sequence). CDR3 sequence reads: CASSVRTLGTDTQYF. CDR3 DNA sequence: TGTGCCAGCAGCGTAAGAACCCTCGGGACAGATACGCAGTATTTT.

This chain connects TRBV7-6 to TRBJ2-7, with TRBD2 as a possible D gene (5 bases). V gave up 1 base and J gave up 5 bases, with 12 bases separating them. The CDR3 is 14 amino acids. Germline CDR1 SGHVS, CDR2 FNYEAQ. The CDR3 bases are TGTGCCAGCAGCTTAGTGGGTAGGCGGGACGAGCAGTACTTC. Protein sequence: CASSLVGRRDEQYF. Supplemented by reference TRBV7-6 and TRBJ2-7, the full variable domain reads GAGVSQSPRYKVTKRGQDVALRCDPISGHVSLYWYRQALGQGPEFLTYFNYEAQQDKSGLPNDRFSAERPEGSISTLTIQRTEQRDSAMYRCASSLVGRRDEQYFGPGTRLTVT.

This clone was seen a single time. The rearrangement uses TRBV4-3 and TRBJ1-2, with D tentatively TRBD1 (6 bases). CDR1 and CDR2 from the germline V gene are LGHNA and YSLEER. V was shortened by 1 base and J by 8 bases, with 17 bases between the two germline ends. The CDR3 spans 15 residues. Here the CDR3 reads CASSQAGQGKIGYTF. The CDR3 nucleotides are TGCGCCAGCAGCCAAGCTGGGCAGGGGAAAATCGGCTACACCTTC.

Comment on this clone: The sample carries other DNA sequences with the same CDR3. This chain links TRBV2 with TRBJ1-1; D ambiguous. The CDR3 runs to 11 residues. Trimming stripped 7 bases from V and 1 base from J, with 4 bases between. Germline loops: CDR1 SNHLY, CDR2 FYNNEI. The CDR3 bases are TGTGCCAGCACAGAGAACACTGAAGCTTTCTTT. Encoded protein: CASTENTEAFF. Looking up the rest from reference TRBV2 and TRBJ1-1 gives the full variable domain: EPEVTQTPSHQVTQMGQEVILRCVPISNHLYFYWYRQILGQKVEFLVSFYNNEISEKSEIFDDQFSVERPDGSNFTLKIRSTKLEDSAMYFCASTENTEAFFGQGTRLTVV.

Of note for this clone: Other DNA sequences in the sample encode the same CDR3. This chain joins TRBV18 and TRBJ1-2, with D perhaps matching TRBD1 (5 bases). CDR3 length equals 13 residues. The V gene lost 6 bases and the J gene lost 3 bases, with 11 bases spanning the gap. Per germline, CDR1 KGHSH and CDR2 LQKENI. For the CDR3, the DNA is TGTGCCAGCTCGCCTTTGGGGGACTATGGCTACACCTTC. Its translation is CASSPLGDYGYTF. Using reference TRBV18 and TRBJ1-2 for the parts outside the CDR3, the full variable domain is NAGVMQNPRHLVRRRGQEARLRCSPMKGHSHVYWYRQLPEEGLKFMVYLQKENIIDESGMPKERFSAEFPKEGPSILRIQQVVRGDSAAYFCASSPLGDYGYTFGSGTRLTVV.

The rearrangement links TRBV7-2 to TRBJ2-1; 8 positions match TRBD2. The junction had 16 bases not matched to a gene; V was cut back by 5 bases and J by 7 bases. Per the germline V gene, CDR1 is SGHTA and CDR2 is FQGNSA. The CDR3 has 17 residues. CDR3: CASSGGTIGRVVNEQFF. The CDR3 DNA sequence: TGTGCCAGCAGCGGAGGGACTATCGGGAGGGTTGTGAATGAGCAGTTCTTC.

The J gene is TRBJ2-7, the V gene TRBV6-6; TRBD1 or TRBD2 may be the D gene (5 bases each). The CDR3 runs 15 residues. Germline V gene sequence: CDR1 MNHNY, CDR2 SVGAGI (reference sequence). V was trimmed by 5 bases and J by 2 bases, leaving 16 bases between them. CDR3 residues: CASSKSVGAPYEQYF. CDR3 in DNA: TGTGCCAGCAGTAAATCCGTCGGGGCTCCCTACGAGCAGTACTTC.

The chain uses TRBV5-4 and TRBJ2-1, with D perhaps TRBD2 (6 bases). The CDR3 extends over 16 amino acids. Deletions cut 4 bases from V and 8 bases from J, with 22 bases between. The germline gives CDR1 SGHNT, CDR2 YYREEE (reference sequence). CDR3 sequence: CASSRSGLAPGDEQFF. CDR3 bases: TGTGCCAGCAGCCGATCGGGACTGGCCCCCGGCGATGAGCAGTTCTTC. Looking up the rest from reference TRBV5-4 and TRBJ2-1 gives the full variable domain: ETGVTQSPTHLIKTRGQQVTLRCSSQSGHNTVSWYQQALGQGPQFIFQYYREEENGRGNFPPRFSGLQFPNYSSELNVNALELDDSALYLCASSRSGLAPGDEQFFGPGTRLTVL.

The J gene is TRBJ2-2, the V gene TRBV7-6; 14 bases map to TRBD2. Germline V gene lookup returns CDR1 SGHVS and CDR2 FNYEAQ. The V segment lost 6 bases and the J segment 2 bases; nucleotides outside the gene matches: 8. The CDR3 contains 18 residues. This CDR3 is CASRSGTSGSINTGELFF. The CDR3 coding sequence is TGTGCCAGCAGATCCGGGACTAGCGGGAGTATCAACACCGGGGAGCTGTTTTTT.

V gene TRBV7-9 combines with J gene TRBJ2-4, with 7 nucleotides matching TRBD2. Germline V gives CDR1 SEHNR, CDR2 FQNEAQ (reference sequence). This CDR3 contains 17 residues. The V and J ends lost 5 bases and 7 bases, in that order; junction bases with no gene match: 17. The CDR3 is CASSPREDLRNVNIQYF. CDR3 nucleotides: TGTGCCAGCAGCCCCCGGGAGGACCTCAGGAATGTGAACATTCAGTACTTC.

This chain's CDR3 is CASRGTSLTNEKLFF. CDR3 DNA sequence: TGTGCCAGCAGGGGGACCTCTTTAACTAATGAAAAACTGTTTTTT. The chain links TRBV2 to TRBJ1-4, with D possibly matching TRBD1 (5 bases). This CDR3 comprises 15 residues. V dropped 6 bases and J dropped 1 base, with 12 bases sitting between them. CDR1 is SNHLY and CDR2 is FYNNEI in the germline V gene.

The rearrangement links TRBV2 to TRBJ2-5, with unresolved D. The assigned J gene may be wrong: the sequence end matches TRBJ2-7 better. The CDR3 totals 12 residues. Looked up from germline, CDR1 is SNHLY and CDR2 is FYNNEI. In DNA form, the CDR3 reads TGTGCCAGCAGAACTAATATTTACGAGCAGTACTTC. Protein sequence: CASRTNIYEQYF.

This rearrangement joins TRBV4-1 to TRBJ2-7, with 11 bases matching TRBD1. Germline CDR1 MGHRA, CDR2 YSYEKL. The length of the CDR3 is 17 residues. Trimming cost V 0 bases and J 2 bases; bases outside gene matches: 6. In DNA, the CDR3 is TGCGCCAGCAGCCAAGATTGGACAGGGGGCGAAACCTACGAGCAGTACTTC. Translation: CASSQDWTGGETYEQYF.

The chain links TRBV19 to TRBJ2-5, with 16 bases lining up with TRBD2. This CDR3 has 19 residues. V shed 4 bases and J 4 bases; nucleotides not matched to a gene: 12. Per the germline V gene, CDR1 is LNHDA and CDR2 is SQIVND (reference sequence). As DNA, the CDR3 is TGTGCCAGTAGTAAAATATGGGGAGGGACTAGCGGGAGGGGAGAGACCCAGTACTTC. It translates to CASSKIWGGTSGRGETQYF.

The chain joins TRBV29-1 to TRBJ1-1; 8 nucleotides line up with TRBD1. After removal of 7 bases from V and 5 bases from J, the junction contained 12 bases not matched to a gene. The CDR3 consists of 14 residues. Germline-derived CDR1 and CDR2 are SQVTM and ANQGSEA. CDR3 residues: CSAKGQGRNTEAFF. DNA for the CDR3: TGCAGCGCTAAAGGACAGGGTCGGAATACTGAAGCTTTCTTT.

The chain carries TRBV25-1 and TRBJ1-1; TRBD1 aligns across 9 bases. CDR3 length: 15 amino acids. V lost 6 bases to trimming and J lost 4 bases; unmatched junction nucleotides: 9. Germline values: CDR1 MGHDK, CDR2 SYGVNS. This CDR3 reads CASSGDRGKVTEAFF. Here the CDR3 DNA reads TGTGCCAGCAGCGGAGACAGGGGGAAAGTCACTGAAGCTTTCTTT.

Comment on this clone: Other DNA sequences within the sample encode an identical CDR3. The chain carries TRBV5-4 and TRBJ1-1; 10 bases agree with TRBD1. The junction had 3 bases not matched to a gene; V was cut back by 3 bases and J by 1 base. The V gene's germline CDR1 is SGHNT and CDR2 YYREEE (reference sequence). The CDR3 is 15 residues long. The CDR3 reads CASSSRQGANTEAFF. DNA for the CDR3: TGTGCCAGCAGCTCCAGACAGGGGGCGAACACTGAAGCTTTCTTT.

This sequence joins TRBV9 and TRBJ2-1; possible D gene TRBD1, 7 bases. Germline V CDR1 and CDR2: SGDLS, YYNGEE. The CDR3 is made up of 16 amino acids. Trimming shortened V by 3 bases and J by 4 bases, and 17 bases separated the two germline ends. CDR3 DNA: TGTGCCAGCAGCGCTCGAGGGGGGACAGAGTACAATGAGCAGTTCTTC. Residues: CASSARGGTEYNEQFF.

Only one count was recorded for this clone. This chain uses TRBV7-2 with TRBJ1-2; D possibly corresponds to TRBD1 (5 bases). V was pared by 1 base and J by 8 bases, with 17 bases between. Germline CDR1 is SGHTA and CDR2 is FQGNSA. The length of the CDR3 is 15 residues. The CDR3 DNA sequence: TGTGCCAGCAGCTTAGGGGAACAGGTCGGATGGGGCTACACCTTC. The encoded protein is CASSLGEQVGWGYTF.

The chain recombines TRBV29-1 with TRBJ2-3; D possibly matches TRBD1 or TRBD2 (5 bases each). Per the germline V gene, CDR1 is SQVTM and CDR2 is ANQGSEA. CDR3 length: 15 amino acids. Trimming stripped 7 bases from V and 0 bases from J, with 17 bases between. The CDR3 DNA reads TGCAGCGCACCGGGACCATCTCTTAGCACAGATACGCAGTATTTT. This codes for CSAPGPSLSTDTQYF.

The chain carries TRBV28 and TRBJ2-7; D is uncertain. Germline CDR1 and CDR2: MDHEN and SYDVKM. Trimming took 5 bases from V and 2 from J, leaving 13 bases between them. The CDR3 has 14 residues. The CDR3 spells CASSIYTGTYEQYF. CDR3 nucleotides: TGTGCCAGCAGTATCTACACTGGAACCTACGAGCAGTACTTC. Variable domain in full (rest from reference TRBV28 and TRBJ2-7): DVKVTQSSRYLVKRTGEKVFLECVQDMDHENMFWYRQDPGLGLRLIYFSYDVKMKEKGDIPEGYSVSREKKERFSLILESASTNQTSMYLCASSIYTGTYEQYFGPGTRLTVT.